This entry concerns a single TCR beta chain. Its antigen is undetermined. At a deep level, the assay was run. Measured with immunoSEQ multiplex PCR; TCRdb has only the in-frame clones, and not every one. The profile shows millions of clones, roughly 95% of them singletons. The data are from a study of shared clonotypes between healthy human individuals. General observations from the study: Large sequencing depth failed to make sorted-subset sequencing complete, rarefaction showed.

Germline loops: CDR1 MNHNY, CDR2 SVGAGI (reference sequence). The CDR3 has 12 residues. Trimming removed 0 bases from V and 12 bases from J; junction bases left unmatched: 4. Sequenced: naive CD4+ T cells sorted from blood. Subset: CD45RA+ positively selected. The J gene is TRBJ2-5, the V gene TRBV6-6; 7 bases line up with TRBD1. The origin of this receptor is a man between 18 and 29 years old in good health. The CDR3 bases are TGTGCCAGCAGTTACTCGAGACAGGGAGAGTACTTC. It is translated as CASSYSRQGEYF.